Described below is a single TCR beta chain sequence and its context. Its target is not known. This sample is part of a study of beta chain features in type 1 diabetes. The study, taken as a whole, reports: There was a moderate but significant shortening of TCRB CDR3s in all four CD4+ subsets of Type 1 diabetes patients.

J gave up 11 bases and V 5 bases, and 7 bases lay outside the gene matches. From germline, CDR1 is SNHLY and CDR2 FYNNEI. The length of the CDR3 is 12 residues. Every isolated RNA sample was fully reverse transcribed, so sequencing captured expressed TCRB transcripts. Sequencing used immunoSEQ multiplex PCR; TCRdb keeps in-frame clones, though not all of them. The profile covers roughly 150,000 clones, with approximately 9.1% appearing a single time and around 0.7% taken by the ten largest. The sequence derives from a woman aged 25-40 years with type 1 diabetes. Sequencing was done on a sample of central memory CD4+ T cells from blood. This chain joins TRBV2 and TRBJ1-1; 8 positions agree with TRBD1. CDR3 sequence (DNA): TGTGCCAGCAGTATAGACAGGGGAGTCGCTTTCTTT. It codes for CASSIDRGVAFF.